Sequencing of this TCR beta chain was carried out in a study of kidney transplant recipient with SARS-CoV-2 infection. TCRdb redid the calling of the reads with MiXCR, one entry per CDR3 protein. This sample has 200,000 to 300,000 distinct CDR3 sequences, with about 30% found just once. The CDR3 contains 18 residues. V was clipped by 3 bases and J by 4 bases, with 22 bases between them. Germline loops: CDR1 SQVTM, CDR2 ANQGSEA. This clonotype was detected ten times or more. The sequence was collected from a male patient in his 30s who had COVID-19 and was a kidney transplant recipient. Some T cells may have originated in the graft donor. J is TRBJ2-6 and V is TRBV29-1, with TRBD2 as a possible D gene (6 bases). The sequencing used a blood sample, collected at baseline and between days 110 and 120 from a kidney transplant recipient. DNA of the CDR3: TGCAGCGTTGATAGAACACTAGCATACAAAGTCGGGGCCAACGTCCTGACTTTC. Translating gives CSVDRTLAYKVGANVLTF.